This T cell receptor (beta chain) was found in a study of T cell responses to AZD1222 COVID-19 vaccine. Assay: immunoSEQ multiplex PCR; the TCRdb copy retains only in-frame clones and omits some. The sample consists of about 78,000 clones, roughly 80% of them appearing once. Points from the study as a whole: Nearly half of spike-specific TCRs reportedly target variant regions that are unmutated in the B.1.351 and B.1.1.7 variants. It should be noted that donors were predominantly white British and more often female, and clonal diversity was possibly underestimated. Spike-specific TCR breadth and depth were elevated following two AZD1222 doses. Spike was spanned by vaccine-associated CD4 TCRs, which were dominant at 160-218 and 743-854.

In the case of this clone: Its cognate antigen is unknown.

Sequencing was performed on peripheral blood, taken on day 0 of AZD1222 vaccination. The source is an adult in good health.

The CDR3, as DNA: TGTGCCAGCAGCTTCAGCGGGAGTAGAGAGCAGTTCTTC. Amino acids: CASSFSGSREQFF. The chain couples TRBV7-2 to TRBJ2-1; the match to TRBD2 covers 8 bases. The CDR3 consists of 13 residues. V dropped 3 bases and J dropped 10; count of bases not matched to a gene: 5. Germline CDR1 reads SGHTA; CDR2 reads FQGNSA.